This T cell receptor (beta chain) was profiled in a study of cytotoxic CD8 clonotypes in ibrutinib-treated CLL (dated by TCRdb to the early 2020s). As for the study more broadly: In this cohort, about 16 patients were treatment-naive and approximately twelve were relapsed/refractory, while approximately 18 had unmutated IGHV. The response samples were drawn at a median of 12 months into treatment, with a range of roughly 6 to 36 months. Cryopreserved peripheral blood mononuclear cells were collected at three points: before therapy, at response, and at either sustained remission or disease progression. An average of around 250,000 productive templates and 80,000 to 100,000 productive rearrangements was obtained per sample. Of the roughly 79 people in the trial, around 24 had longitudinal samples available. Partial responses were observed in 24 patients and complete responses in 2; after a median follow-up of around 68 months, remission was maintained in approximately 15 patients and progression was observed in about twelve. Every remission and progressive disease sample was obtained while ibrutinib was still being received by the patients.

For TCR beta library preparation, about 2 micrograms of genomic DNA was extracted from cryopreserved PBMCs. Longitudinal blood samples from CLL patients receiving ibrutinib monotherapy were subjected to high-throughput TCR beta sequencing. The patients were enrolled in a single-center, open-label phase 2 trial of ibrutinib monotherapy. The paper as a whole reports these results and caveats: Clonality increased at ibrutinib response, stayed stable in sustained remission, and fell back toward baseline at progression. Baseline clonality exceeded that of age-matched healthy donors and correlated strongly with circulating CD8+ T-cell counts. Lymph node repertoires were not examined, and the timing of sampling was not matched between patients in sustained remission and those whose disease progressed. Public clonotypes were rare and either shrank or stayed stable during treatment, and the rise in clonality at ibrutinib response reflected expansion of private clonotypes.

Remarks on this clone: No cognate antigen has been identified for it. No base qualities exist here, and no much larger clone lies one base off it.

Unmatched junction bases come to 6, with V trimmed by 6 bases and J by 5 bases. From the germline V gene (reference sequence), CDR1 is LNHDA and CDR2 is SQIVND. The CDR3, from cysteine to phenylalanine, totals 14 residues. The only DNA kept is the CDR3, 42 bases in frame from the first base. On a MiSeq, deep resolution sequencing aimed for a depth between 1 in 1 million and 1 in 200,000 T cells, with each clonotype covered 10x on average. TCR beta libraries were generated with the immunoSEQ hsTCRB Kit. Regarding the original processing steps: Data were analyzed with ImmunoSEQ Data Assistant and ImmunoSEQ Analyzer, with V, D and J genes assigned per IMGT definitions. Clonality, which ranges from 0 to 1, was calculated as one minus the normalized Shannon entropy of productive rearrangement frequencies. Public clonotype analysis was restricted to overrepresented clonotypes comprising at least 0.05% of each patient's repertoire. Some 14 age-matched healthy donor repertoires from immuneACCESS served as clonality controls. TCRdb's version of the immuneACCESS table is confined to in-frame rearrangements and falls short of the full clone set. An unresolved V gene accounts for under half of the shortfall where checked; the remainder is of unknown origin. Clone size and V and J calls were adopted from that table, with D and trimming inferred from the DNA. For this sample there are 300,000 or so clones; about 64% appear just once. 6% to 6.5% of the sample is held by the ten biggest clonotypes.

The source material was PBMCs, sampled after 36 months of ibrutinib treatment. The sequence came from a human donor with chronic lymphocytic leukemia. The rearrangement combines TRBV19 with TRBJ1-5, and 8 bases in between align with TRBD1. CDR3 protein: CASSRQGMDQPQHF. The nucleotide sequence is given as TGTGCCAGTAGCCGACAGGGGATGGATCAGCCCCAGCATTTT.